This T cell receptor (beta chain) comes out of a study of response to subunit inactivated influenza vaccine. Overall study results and limits: Each seasonal flu vaccination may recruit only limited new T cells, authors suggested.

This clonotype was observed a handful of times. Its antigen is currently unknown. Germline V gene data show CDR1 as MGHRA and CDR2 as YSYEKL. CDR3 length equals 15 residues. Trimming removed 4 bases at V and 3 bases at J, with 14 bases between. One entry per CDR3 protein, called by TCRdb with MiXCR from the RT-PCR reads. The sample shows 700,000 to 800,000 distinct CDR3 sequences, less than 20% of them seen only once. This TCR came from a man aged 50 or older who received an inactivated influenza vaccine. Sequences were derived from PBMCs from blood, sampled around 5 days after vaccination. The V call is TRBV4-1, the J call TRBJ2-3; D gene ambiguous. CDR3 protein: CASSRPGAKTDTQYF. Written as DNA, the CDR3 is TGCGCCAGCAGCCGTCCGGGTGCAAAGACAGATACGCAGTATTTT.